The 7 T cell receptor beta chains below all came from one sample that was sequenced in a study of spatial heterogeneity in lung cancer. As for time point: sample taken at primary tumor resection. The authors sequenced whole RNA from tumor, nontumor lung or frozen PBMC without sorting. TCRdb processed the 5' RACE reads anew with MiXCR; each CDR3 protein has one entry. The data contain tens of thousands of distinct CDR3 sequences, 9.5% to 15% of them seen just once; the ten biggest clones take up roughly 39%. This sample comprised PBMCs, obtained at surgery. These TCRs come from a male donor with early-stage non-small cell lung cancer.

This clonotype was seen more than once but under ten times. At one of its ends the junction is not consistent with the germline gene, which may arise from a read error. The chain links TRBV13 to TRBJ2-1; D unresolved. The CDR3 is 13 residues long. Germline V CDR1 and CDR2: PRHDT, FYEKMQ (reference sequence). CDR3 loop: CASSATVGLDPIF. CDR3 DNA sequence: TGTGCCAGCAGCGCTACTGTGGGCCTGGATCCTATCTTC. Combining the CDR3 with reference TRBV13 and TRBJ2-1 gives the whole variable domain AAGVIQSPRHLIKEKRETATLKCYPIPRHDTVYWYQQGPGQDPQFLISFYEKMQSDKGSIPDRFSAQQFSDYHSELNMSSLELGDSALYFCASSATVGLDPIFGPGTRLTVL.

This chain connects TRBV12-3 or TRBV12-4 to TRBJ1-1; TRBD1 might be the D (6 bases). V was shortened by 3 bases and J by 4 bases, with 18 bases between the two germline ends. CDR3 size: 16 residues. CDR3 region: CASSFGGPISFTEAFF. In DNA form, the CDR3 reads TGTGCCAGCAGTTTTGGGGGCCCAATCTCGTTCACTGAAGCTTTCTTT.

The sample holds a few counts of this clonotype. The chain employs TRBV7-6 and TRBJ1-4; 8 nucleotides line up with TRBD1. Per germline, CDR1 SGHVS and CDR2 FNYEAQ. The ends lost 5 bases at V and 7 bases at J; junction bases unmatched: 6. There are 14 residues in the CDR3. In nucleotides, the CDR3 is TGTGCCAGCAGCCCAATAGACAGGGGTGAAAAACTGTTTTTT. Its translation: CASSPIDRGEKLFF.

The sample holds many counts of this clonotype. The chain couples TRBV12-3 or TRBV12-4 to TRBJ2-1, with a tentative D call TRBD2 (5 bases). Between the trimmed V and J ends, which lost 5 bases and 3 bases, there was a span of 8 bases. CDR3 length: 13 amino acids. For the CDR3, the DNA is TGTGCCAGCAGTCGGACTCTCTACAATGAGCAGTTCTTC. Its protein is CASSRTLYNEQFF.

The chain couples TRBV5-1 to TRBJ2-7, with 7 bases identical to TRBD1. Germline V CDR1 and CDR2: SGHRS, YFSETQ. This CDR3 spans 15 amino acids. V was clipped by 0 bases and J by 1 base; unmatched bases: 4. CDR3 sequence reads: CASSLAGTASYEQYF. The DNA of the CDR3 is TGCGCCAGCAGCTTGGCCGGGACAGCTTCCTACGAGCAGTACTTC.

This clonotype was picked up a small number of times. The rearrangement links TRBV4-2 to TRBJ2-2; D might be TRBD1 (5 bases). The CDR3 is made up of 17 amino acids. Deletions cut 2 bases from V and 8 bases from J, with 21 bases between. The germline gives CDR1 LGHNA, CDR2 YNFKEQ. The CDR3 sequence is CASSQSSRPSRAGELFF. The CDR3 bases are TGTGCCAGCAGCCAATCTTCCAGGCCGTCCAGGGCTGGGGAGCTGTTTTTT.

This clonotype was seen more than once but under ten times. This chain connects TRBV5-1 to TRBJ1-1; tentatively, D is TRBD1 (5 bases). Germline assignment: CDR1 SGHRS and CDR2 YFSETQ. This CDR3 region has 12 residues. The V end lost 4 bases, the J end lost 1 base, and 5 bases lay between the germline ends. The CDR3 coding sequence is TGCGCCAGCAGCGACAGGAACACTGAAGCTTTCTTT. Encoded protein: CASSDRNTEAFF.